These 21 T cell receptor beta chains were sequenced from one sample in a study of cytomegalovirus exposure and HLA in healthy donors. A multiplex PCR was run with 60 Vbeta primers and 13 Jbeta primers. Assay: immunoSEQ multiplex PCR; the TCRdb copy retains only in-frame clones and omits some. Among some 170,000 clones listed, approximately 80% were seen once. Sequencing was carried out using PBMCs. These receptors all stem from a woman between 25 and 40 years old in good health and CMV-seropositive.

The chain links TRBV28 to TRBJ2-5; the D gene is possibly TRBD2 (5 bases). From germline, CDR1 is MDHEN and CDR2 SYDVKM. This CDR3 region has 15 residues. The V end was cut by 2 bases, the J end by 2 bases, with 12 bases between. DNA of the CDR3: TGTGCCAGCAGTTTACTCCGGGGTGATCAAGAGACCCAGTACTTC. Protein: CASSLLRGDQETQYF.

The chain has TRBV5-1 and TRBJ2-5; possibly TRBD2 for D (5 bases). The ends were cut back, 4 bases at V and 4 bases at J, with 17 bases in the middle. The CDR3 consists of 15 residues. Germline CDR1 reads SGHRS; CDR2 reads YFSETQ. DNA for the CDR3: TGCGCCAGCAGCGGGCGAGGGCAAGCCGGAGAGACCCAGTACTTC. It codes for CASSGRGQAGETQYF. The variable domain in full, completed from reference TRBV5-1 and TRBJ2-5, reads KAGVTQTPRYLIKTRGQQVTLSCSPISGHRSVSWYQQTPGQGLQFLFEYFSETQRNKGNFPGRFSGRQFSNSRSEMNVSTLELGDSALYLCASSGRGQAGETQYFGPGTRLLVL.

The gene calls are TRBV2 and TRBJ1-2; no clear D. CDR1 is SNHLY and CDR2 is FYNNEI in the germline V gene. V was trimmed by 1 base and J by 1 base, leaving 7 bases between them. The CDR3 covers 14 residues. The CDR3 here is CASSEGAYNYGYTF. DNA of the CDR3: TGTGCCAGCAGTGAAGGGGCTTATAACTATGGCTACACCTTC.

The V gene is TRBV10-3, the J gene TRBJ1-1; 8 nucleotides align to TRBD1. CDR1 and CDR2 from the germline V gene are ENHRY and SYGVKD. This CDR3 has 13 amino acids. Unmatched junction bases numbered 2, after V lost 0 bases and J lost 8 bases. The CDR3 nucleotides are TGTGCCATCAGTGAGTCGACAGGGGCCGAAGCTTTCTTT. Encoded protein: CAISESTGAEAFF.

This chain uses TRBV7-9 with TRBJ2-4; a possible D gene is TRBD2 (6 bases). Trimming took 3 bases from V and 9 from J, leaving 12 bases between them. CDR3 length: 13 residues. Germline CDR1 and CDR2: SEHNR and FQNEAQ (reference sequence). The CDR3 DNA sequence: TGTGCCAGCAGCTTCAATACCGGGGGCATTCAGTACTTC. Translated, it gives CASSFNTGGIQYF.

The chain carries TRBV30 and TRBJ1-4, with TRBD1 as a possible D gene (6 bases). V gave up 7 bases and J gave up 4 bases, with 16 bases separating them. CDR3 length equals 14 residues. The germline CDR1 and CDR2 sequences are GTSNPN and SVGIG (reference sequence). CDR3 coding DNA: TGTGCCTTACAATCCGGGACAAATAATGAAAAACTGTTTTTT. Translation: CALQSGTNNEKLFF.

This chain joins TRBV13 and TRBJ1-1; D is possibly TRBD1 (6 bases). V lost 2 bases and J lost 3, with 13 bases in between. This CDR3 spans 15 amino acids. Per germline, CDR1 PRHDT and CDR2 FYEKMQ (reference sequence). The CDR3 nucleotides are TGTGCCAGCAGCTTAATAGACAGGCGCGACACTGAAGCTTTCTTT. Translating it yields CASSLIDRRDTEAFF.

The V call is TRBV5-1, the J call TRBJ2-1; 7 nucleotides align to TRBD2. CDR3 length: 14 amino acids. V lost 4 bases and J lost 5; bases outside the gene matches: 6. CDR1 is SGHRS, CDR2 YFSETQ, per germline. CDR3 sequence reads: CASSDTSVNNEQFF. The CDR3 DNA is TGCGCCAGCAGCGATACTAGCGTTAACAATGAGCAGTTCTTC.

This clone was recorded only once. This chain joins TRBV11-2 and TRBJ1-1; D is ambiguous. V gave up 5 bases and J gave up 4 bases, with 14 bases separating them. Germline V CDR1 and CDR2: SGHAT, FQNNGV. The CDR3 loop spans 14 amino acids. The CDR3 DNA is TGTGCCAGCAGCCCTACGGGTTTGCGCACTGAAGCTTTCTTT. The encoded protein is CASSPTGLRTEAFF.

The chain has TRBV7-2 and TRBJ1-1, with D hard to call. V lost 3 bases to trimming and J lost 6 bases, with 8 bases between them. The CDR3 covers 12 residues. Germline CDR1 SGHTA, CDR2 FQGNSA. The CDR3 region is CASSLRLSEAFF. The CDR3 DNA reads as TGTGCCAGCAGCTTGCGTTTATCTGAAGCTTTCTTT. The entire variable domain, with the rest obtained from reference TRBV7-2 and TRBJ1-1, is as follows: GAGVSQSPSNKVTEKGKDVELRCDPISGHTALYWYRQSLGQGLEFLIYFQGNSAPDKSGLPSDRFSAERTGGSVSTLTIQRTQQEDSAVYLCASSLRLSEAFFGQGTRLTVV.

This clone was found a few times. The chain employs TRBV5-5 and TRBJ1-5, with TRBD1 matching over 7 bases. V lost 0 bases and J lost 5; bases outside the gene matches: 2. The CDR3 runs 14 residues. Per germline, CDR1 SGHKS and CDR2 YYEKEE (reference sequence). The CDR3 bases are TGTGCCAGCAGCTTGGGACAGGGTGATCAGCCCCAGCATTTT. Translating it yields CASSLGQGDQPQHF.

This clone came up many times. The chain employs TRBV4-3 and TRBJ1-2, with TRBD1 matching 9 bases. The CDR3 covers 16 residues. With V trimmed by 3 bases and J by 5 bases, 10 bases remained unmatched. CDR1 is LGHNA and CDR2 is YSLEER in the germline V gene. For the CDR3, the DNA is TGCGCCAGCAGCCAGAGTCACAGGGGGCGGAATTATGGCTACACCTTC. It yields the protein CASSQSHRGRNYGYTF.

This clone has a handful of counts. V is TRBV4-3 and J is TRBJ2-4; 12 bases agree with TRBD2. The V gene end was trimmed by 1 base and the J gene end by 10 bases; junction bases not matched to a gene: 8. CDR3 length: 16 amino acids. Germline CDR1 reads LGHNA; CDR2 reads YSLEER. The CDR3 sequence is CASSQGLGLAGPIQYF. In nucleotides, the CDR3 is TGCGCCAGCAGCCAAGGGCTGGGACTAGCGGGCCCAATTCAGTACTTC.

The chain is built from TRBV7-8 and TRBJ2-6; unclear D gene. The V gene's germline CDR1 is SGHVS and CDR2 FQNEAQ. This CDR3 contains 15 residues. Trimming pared 2 bases from V and 0 bases from J, leaving 5 bases between. Written as DNA, the CDR3 is TGTGCCAGCAGCTTATCGGTCTCTGGGGCCAACGTCCTGACTTTC. Residues: CASSLSVSGANVLTF.

The chain employs TRBV4-2 and TRBJ1-2; 7 bases are a match to TRBD1. Trimming took 5 bases from V and 2 from J; bases not matched to a gene: 5. The CDR3 runs 14 residues. The germline gives CDR1 LGHNA, CDR2 YNFKEQ. The CDR3 region is CASSSSDRNYGYTF. CDR3 DNA sequence: TGTGCCAGCAGCTCATCGGACAGGAACTATGGCTACACCTTC.

The CDR3 here is CASSAGLAGVGETQYF. In nucleotides, the CDR3 is TGTGCCAGCAGCGCGGGACTAGCGGGAGTCGGAGAGACCCAGTACTTC. The chain recombines TRBV9 with TRBJ2-5, with 14 bases that match TRBD2. The length of the CDR3 is 16 residues. V shed 3 bases and J 4 bases; nucleotides not matched to a gene: 5. Germline-derived CDR1 and CDR2 are SGDLS and YYNGEE.

The chain joins TRBV28 to TRBJ1-2, with a possible D match to TRBD1 (5 bases). V dropped 2 bases and J dropped 4 bases, with 11 bases sitting between them. The CDR3 consists of 14 residues. CDR1 is MDHEN and CDR2 is SYDVKM in the germline V gene. The CDR3 loop reads CASSLPYRSYGYTF. The DNA of the CDR3 is TGTGCCAGCAGTTTACCCTACAGGTCCTATGGCTACACCTTC.

Comment on this clone: This CDR3 is also generated by other DNA sequences in the sample. This chain joins TRBV7-9 and TRBJ1-1; D may be TRBD1 (5 bases). CDR1 is SEHNR, CDR2 FQNEAQ, per germline (reference sequence). The CDR3 loop spans 13 amino acids. Deletions cut 3 bases from V and 0 bases from J, with 5 bases between. The CDR3 DNA is TGTGCCAGCAGCTTGGACATGAACACTGAAGCTTTCTTT. Protein: CASSLDMNTEAFF.

The chain links TRBV11-3 to TRBJ2-2, with D possibly matching TRBD2 (6 bases). Trimming left V 3 bases short and J 4 bases short, with 15 bases between. This CDR3 has 16 residues. The germline V gene has CDR1 SGHNT and CDR2 YENEEA. CDR3 amino acids: CASSFRDFRGTGELFF. The CDR3 DNA reads TGTGCCAGCAGCTTCCGGGACTTCCGGGGCACCGGGGAGCTGTTTTTT.

This chain joins TRBV7-8 and TRBJ2-3; 14 bases are a match to TRBD2. The CDR3 has 17 residues. Unmatched junction bases numbered 7, after V lost 5 bases and J lost 3 bases. Germline values: CDR1 SGHVS, CDR2 FQNEAQ. CDR3 coding DNA: TGTGCCAGCAGCGACCTTGGACTAGCGGGGGGAACAGATACGCAGTATTTT. Its translation: CASSDLGLAGGTDTQYF.

The rearrangement uses TRBV11-2 and TRBJ2-7, with a tentative D call TRBD2 (5 bases). Per the germline V gene, CDR1 is SGHAT and CDR2 is FQNNGV. V lost 4 bases, J lost 2 bases, and 18 bases lay in between. The CDR3 sequence is 16 residues long. Here the CDR3 DNA reads TGTGCCAGCAGCTCGGCGAGGTCTAGCTGGCCCTACGAGCAGTACTTC. Protein product: CASSSARSSWPYEQYF.